The T cell receptor beta chain described here comes from a study of blood T cell repertoires in COVID-19. Looking at the study overall: PBMCs, B-cell-depleted T cells, or T cells were the source of the cDNA or gDNA that made up the material.

V was trimmed by 4 bases and J by 8 bases, leaving 16 bases between them. This CDR3 has 14 residues. CDR1 is SGHNT and CDR2 is YYREEE in the germline V gene (reference sequence). Method: immunoSEQ multiplex PCR; TCRdb's copy keeps in-frame clones and lacks some. The table has 210,000 or so clones, less than 85% seen once; the top ten hold roughly 1.8%. Material: PBMCs or T cells enriched from blood (not recorded which). The chain employs TRBV5-4 and TRBJ2-1; tentatively, D is TRBD1 (6 bases). The sequence came from a man in his sixties who had recovered from COVID-19. CDR3: CASSTSQGFDEQFF. CDR3 nucleotides: TGTGCCAGCAGCACCTCGCAGGGGTTCGATGAGCAGTTCTTC.